The rows below give T cell receptor beta chains drawn from one sample of a study of blood T cell repertoires in COVID-19. Using immunoSEQ multiplex PCR, the repertoire was profiled, and TCRdb retains in-frame clones only, with some absent. The data hold about 300,000 clones, with 65% to 90% observed a single time. The sample consisted of PBMCs or T cells enriched from blood (not recorded which). The receptors were gathered from a woman aged 18-29 years who had recovered from COVID-19. Both conserved end residues are part of each CDR3. The D gene is left open where the match is weak. Size is omitted from some rows. Given values are once, few, many or a class for expanded clones.

V	size	J	D	DNA	CDR3
TRBV30	NA	TRBJ2-2	TRBD2	TGTGCCTGGAGTTCCGGGACTAGTCTCGCCGAGGAGCTGTTTTTT	CAWSSGTSLAEELFF
TRBV9	NA	TRBJ1-2	NA	TGTGCCAGCAGCGTAGAAGCAGGTGGCTACACCTTC	CASSVEAGGYTF
TRBV9	NA	TRBJ1-1	NA	TGTGCCAGCAGCCCCCGGGGGAACACTGAAGCTTTCTTT	CASSPRGNTEAFF
TRBV19	NA	TRBJ2-1	TRBD1	TGTGCCAGTAGTATGGGGACAGCAGTGAATGAGCAGTTCTTC	CASSMGTAVNEQFF
TRBV7-8	NA	TRBJ1-1	TRBD1	TGTGCCAGCAGCCCAAGGACAGGGTTGAACACTGAAGCTTTCTTT	CASSPRTGLNTEAFF
TRBV5-1	few	TRBJ1-1	TRBD1	TGCGCCAGCAGTCCGGGACAGGGGGTGGCTGAAGCTTTCTTT	CASSPGQGVAEAFF
TRBV24-1	NA	TRBJ2-7	NA	TGTGCCACCAGTGCGGGGGAGCAGTACTTC	CATSAGEQYF
TRBV2	NA	TRBJ2-1	NA	TGTGCCAGCAGTGAAGAGGCCAGGGCCCCGCAGTTCTTC	CASSEEARAPQFF
TRBV6-5	NA	TRBJ2-1	NA	TGTGCCAGCTGCCAGTATATCTACAATGAGCAGTTCTTC	CASCQYIYNEQFF
TRBV7-9	NA	TRBJ2-6	TRBD2	TGTGCCAGCAGCTTACTAGCGGGGAGGGGGGCCAACGTCCTGACTTTC	CASSLLAGRGANVLTF
TRBV9	NA	TRBJ1-2	NA	TGTGCCAGCAGCGTAGAGGTCAGAGACATTTATGGCTACACCTTC	CASSVEVRDIYGYTF
TRBV9	NA	TRBJ2-7	NA	TGTGCCAGCAGCCCCGGGGGTAGCGGTCGCGACTACGAGCAGTACTTC	CASSPGGSGRDYEQYF
TRBV6-5	NA	TRBJ1-2	NA	TGTGCCAGCAGGGAGGCCGGGATGGGCTATGGCTACACCTTC	CASREAGMGYGYTF
TRBV6-5	once	TRBJ2-5	TRBD2	TGTGCCAGCAGCTATAGCGGGAGTCGGGGGGAGACCCAGTACTTC	CASSYSGSRGETQYF
TRBV4-1	NA	TRBJ2-7	TRBD2	TGCGCCAGCAGCCAAGATCGTACCAGCGGGGGTTCCTACGAGCAGTACTTC	CASSQDRTSGGSYEQYF
TRBV5-1	NA	TRBJ1-1	NA	TGCGCCAGCAGCTTGGAGGCGGAATACATGAACACTGAAGCTTTCTTT	CASSLEAEYMNTEAFF
TRBV5-1	once	TRBJ2-3	NA	TGCGCCAGCAGCCGAAACGTTCCTTCGGGGAGCACAGATACGCAGTATTTT	CASSRNVPSGSTDTQYF
TRBV7-9	NA	TRBJ1-4	NA	TGTGCCAGCAGCTTACAGGGTGAAAAACTGTTTTTT	CASSLQGEKLFF
TRBV12-3/TRBV12-4	NA	TRBJ2-1	TRBD2	TGTGCCAGCTCTAGCGGTGACTACAATGAGCAGTTCTTC	CASSSGDYNEQFF
TRBV2	NA	TRBJ1-5	NA	TGTGCCAGCAGTGAAGCCCTCCTGAATCAGCCCCAGCATTTT	CASSEALLNQPQHF
TRBV10-2	NA	TRBJ2-1	TRBD2	TGCGCCAGCAGTGATCTCAACGGGAGGGCGGGAGGAGAGCAGTTCTTC	CASSDLNGRAGGEQFF
TRBV15	NA	TRBJ2-3	TRBD2	TGTGCCACCAGTCTTGCGGGGGGGAGCACAGATACGCAGTATTTT	CATSLAGGSTDTQYF
TRBV28	NA	TRBJ2-7	NA	TGTGCCAGCAGTCCCCTGGGGGGAACATCCTACGAGCAGTACTTC	CASSPLGGTSYEQYF
TRBV10-3	NA	TRBJ1-6	TRBD1	TGTGCCATCAGGGGACAGGCTGGACTTGAACCCCTCCACTTT	CAIRGQAGLEPLHF
TRBV7-3	NA	TRBJ2-1	TRBD2	TGTGCCAGCAGCTTAGGGGGGACTATGCAGTTCTTC	CASSLGGTMQFF
TRBV7-3	once	TRBJ2-7	NA	TGTGCCAGCAGCTTAAACCCAACTAACCCCTACGAGCAGTACTTC	CASSLNPTNPYEQYF
TRBV28	NA	TRBJ1-2	TRBD1	TGTGCCAGCAGGCGGGGACAGTCCTATGGCTACACCTTC	CASRRGQSYGYTF
TRBV6-5	NA	TRBJ2-3	NA	TGTGCCAGTAGGAGTACTAGCACAGATACGCAGTATTTT	CASRSTSTDTQYF
TRBV30	NA	TRBJ2-1	TRBD2	TGTGCCTGGGGACTAGCGGGAGCAGATGAGCAGTTCTTC	CAWGLAGADEQFF
TRBV3-1/TRBV3-2	few	TRBJ2-7	TRBD2	TGTGCCAGCAGCCCGGGACTAGCCGGTTACGAGCAGTACTTC	CASSPGLAGYEQYF
TRBV19	NA	TRBJ2-3	TRBD2	TGTGCCAGTAGTATCCTCGCGGGAGTGGCAGATACGCAGTATTTT	CASSILAGVADTQYF
TRBV5-8	NA	TRBJ1-2	TRBD1	TGTGCCAGCAGCCGGGGGACAGGGGGTGCCGGCTACACCTTC	CASSRGTGGAGYTF
TRBV7-8	NA	TRBJ1-3	TRBD1	TGTGCCAGCAGCCTTAACAGGGGTGGAGGAAACACCATATATTTT	CASSLNRGGGNTIYF
TRBV28	NA	TRBJ1-5	TRBD1	TGTGCCAGCACTCAGGGGGGAGGACCGCCCCAGCATTTT	CASTQGGGPPQHF